This is a list of T cell receptor beta chains from one sample in a study of T cell responses to AZD1222 COVID-19 vaccine. Only in-frame clones appear in the TCRdb table, and some are missing; sequencing was by immunoSEQ multiplex PCR. This sample yields about 160,000 clones, of which roughly 90% are seen a single time; about 4.5% belongs to the top ten. Source: peripheral blood, taken on day 0 of AZD1222 vaccination. The receptors stem from an adult in good health. CDR3s include the opening cysteine and the closing phenylalanine or tryptophan. Fields, in order: clone size, D gene, J gene, V gene, CDR3 protein, CDR3 DNA. A D gene is named only where the DNA matches it firmly. A row's size may be missing; if present it is once, few, many or a size class.

NA	NA	TRBJ1-3	TRBV5-1	CASSLDPGVGNTIYF	TGCGCCAGCAGCTTGGACCCAGGGGTTGGAAACACCATATATTTT
NA	TRBD1	TRBJ1-2	TRBV28	CASSLNQGEGGYTF	TGTGCCAGCAGCCTCAATCAGGGGGAAGGGGGCTACACCTTC
NA	NA	TRBJ2-5	TRBV11-3	CASSLEAGETQYF	TGTGCCAGCAGCTTAGAAGCGGGAGAGACCCAGTACTTC
NA	TRBD2	TRBJ2-7	TRBV7-2	CASSLIRGREYF	TGTGCCAGCAGCTTAATTCGCGGGAGGGAGTACTTC
NA	NA	TRBJ2-3	TRBV28	CASSSLESTKTDTQYF	TGTGCCAGCAGTAGCTTAGAGTCCACAAAGACAGATACGCAGTATTTT
few	NA	TRBJ2-2	TRBV6-5	CASSRASGELFF	TGTGCCAGCAGCCGTGCCTCCGGGGAGCTGTTTTTT
NA	TRBD1	TRBJ1-1	TRBV6-5	CASGREGANTEAFF	TGTGCCAGCGGCCGGGAGGGGGCAAACACTGAAGCTTTCTTT
NA	NA	TRBJ1-3	TRBV30	CAYSTGPSGNTIYF	TGTGCCTATTCGACAGGCCCCTCTGGAAACACCATATATTTT
NA	NA	TRBJ2-1	TRBV29-1	CSVRGRLYNEQFF	TGCAGCGTTCGCGGGCGACTCTACAATGAGCAGTTCTTC
NA	TRBD2	TRBJ2-7	TRBV27	CASLSSPGGYEQYF	TGTGCCAGCCTATCTAGTCCGGGAGGCTACGAGCAGTACTTC
NA	NA	TRBJ2-5	TRBV19	CASSISWSGETQYF	TGTGCCAGTAGTATATCATGGAGTGGGGAGACCCAGTACTTC
NA	NA	TRBJ2-7	TRBV19	CASMEGAKSSYEQYF	TGTGCCAGTATGGAGGGGGCGAAGAGCTCCTACGAGCAGTACTTC
NA	NA	TRBJ1-1	TRBV27	CASGNTEAFF	TGTGCCAGCGGGAACACTGAAGCTTTCTTT
once	NA	TRBJ2-1	TRBV11-3	CASSRLANEQFF	TGTGCCAGCAGCAGGCTGGCCAATGAGCAGTTCTTC
once	NA	TRBJ1-6	TRBV6-5	CASSYSGGGNSPLHF	TGTGCCAGCAGTTACTCGGGTGGGGGCAATTCACCCCTCCACTTT
NA	TRBD1	TRBJ1-1	TRBV5-4	CASSSAMGQGNTEAFF	TGTGCCAGCAGCTCAGCTATGGGACAGGGAAATACTGAAGCTTTCTTT
NA	TRBD2	TRBJ2-5	TRBV7-7	CASSGSSGVQETQYF	TGTGCTAGCAGTGGGTCTAGCGGAGTCCAAGAGACCCAGTACTTC
NA	NA	TRBJ2-5	TRBV3-1/TRBV3-2	CASNYGFQETQYF	TGTGCCAGCAACTATGGGTTTCAAGAGACCCAGTACTTC
NA	NA	TRBJ2-2	TRBV7-9	CASSLDTIGELFF	TGTGCCAGCAGCTTAGACACGATCGGGGAGCTGTTTTTT
NA	NA	TRBJ2-2	TRBV2	CASRSNAGELFF	TGTGCCAGCAGGTCGAATGCCGGGGAGCTGTTTTTT
NA	NA	TRBJ2-1	TRBV30	CAWSPRYEQFF	TGTGCCTGGAGTCCTCGATATGAGCAGTTCTTC
many	NA	TRBJ1-4	TRBV6-2/TRBV6-3	CASSQHPGRGDGEKLFF	TGTGCCAGCAGCCAACATCCCGGCCGGGGGGACGGCGAAAAACTGTTTTTT
few	TRBD2	TRBJ2-7	TRBV6-8	CASTDGSSGGEGYEQYF	TGTGCCAGCACCGATGGGTCTAGCGGGGGAGAGGGCTACGAGCAGTACTTC
NA	NA	TRBJ2-7	TRBV11-3	CASSDEPGTRYYEQYF	TGTGCCAGCAGCGACGAACCCGGGACGAGATACTACGAGCAGTACTTC
NA	TRBD2	TRBJ2-1	TRBV18	CASQGLAGVYEQFF	TGTGCCAGCCAGGGACTAGCGGGAGTATATGAGCAGTTCTTC
NA	NA	TRBJ1-3	TRBV12-5	CASGLIGGNTIYF	TGTGCTAGTGGTTTGATAGGTGGAAACACCATATATTTT
NA	NA	TRBJ1-1	TRBV29-1	CSVPPGQLMNTEAFF	TGCAGCGTCCCGCCCGGACAGCTCATGAACACTGAAGCTTTCTTT
NA	TRBD2	TRBJ2-7	TRBV19	CASANQGLAGLYEQYF	TGTGCCAGTGCGAACCAGGGCCTAGCGGGACTCTACGAGCAGTACTTC
NA	NA	TRBJ2-1	TRBV11-3	CASSVRDEQFF	TGTGCCAGCAGCGTTAGGGATGAGCAGTTCTTC
NA	NA	TRBJ1-1	TRBV3-1/TRBV3-2	CASSPLEGNTEAFF	TGTGCCAGCAGCCCCCTGGAGGGGAACACTGAAGCTTTCTTT
NA	NA	TRBJ2-5	TRBV28	CASSYGTTQYF	TGTGCCAGCAGTTATGGGACGACCCAGTACTTC
NA	NA	TRBJ2-7	TRBV6-2/TRBV6-3	CASSQGTLTGEQYF	TGTGCCAGCAGCCAGGGCACTCTAACGGGGGAGCAGTACTTC
NA	NA	TRBJ2-3	TRBV10-3	CAISGGQYLTDTQYF	TGTGCCATCAGTGGCGGACAGTACCTCACAGATACGCAGTATTTT
once	NA	TRBJ2-5	TRBV5-1	CASSPYTGEETQYF	TGCGCCAGCAGCCCCTATACGGGAGAAGAGACCCAGTACTTC
NA	NA	TRBJ1-1	TRBV9	CASSVGVAVPDTEAFF	TGTGCCAGCAGCGTAGGGGTAGCGGTACCAGACACTGAAGCTTTCTTT
NA	NA	TRBJ1-1	TRBV5-8	CASSLGDPRMNTEAFF	TGTGCCAGCAGCTTGGGGGACCCGAGAATGAACACTGAAGCTTTCTTT
NA	NA	TRBJ1-2	TRBV24-1	CATSDHRTETGVNYGYTF	TGTGCCACCAGTGACCACCGGACCGAAACTGGGGTTAACTATGGCTACACCTTC
NA	NA	TRBJ1-1	TRBV2	CASRTGGIGTEAFF	TGTGCCAGCCGAACAGGAGGTATTGGCACTGAAGCTTTCTTT
NA	NA	TRBJ2-3	TRBV18	CASSPPTGSPGTQYF	TGTGCCAGCTCACCACCTACGGGCAGTCCGGGTACGCAGTATTTT
NA	TRBD2	TRBJ2-1	TRBV7-3	CASSGRASDEQFF	TGTGCCAGTAGCGGGAGGGCCTCAGATGAGCAGTTCTTC
NA	NA	TRBJ2-2	TRBV11-2	CASSPVGGGRTGELFF	TGTGCCAGCAGCCCGGTGGGAGGGGGTCGGACCGGGGAGCTGTTTTTT
once	TRBD1	TRBJ2-2	TRBV7-6	CASSFGQGAPGGELFF	TGTGCCAGCAGCTTCGGACAGGGGGCGCCTGGCGGGGAGCTGTTTTTT
once	NA	TRBJ2-7	TRBV28	CASSLAGSSYEQYF	TGTGCCAGCAGTTTAGCGGGGTCCTCCTACGAGCAGTACTTC
NA	NA	TRBJ2-3	TRBV4-2	CASSQASTDTQYF	TGTGCCAGCAGCCAAGCTAGCACAGATACGCAGTATTTT
NA	TRBD2	TRBJ2-1	TRBV28	CASSQSGRWFF	TGTGCCAGCAGCCAGAGCGGGAGATGGTTCTTC
NA	TRBD1	TRBJ2-7	TRBV2	CASRVGTAITYEQYF	TGTGCCAGCAGGGTAGGGACAGCAATAACCTACGAGCAGTACTTC
NA	NA	TRBJ1-2	TRBV12-3/TRBV12-4	CASSPFQAQVNTF	TGTGCCAGCAGCCCTTTCCAGGCCCAAGTCAACACCTTC
few	TRBD1	TRBJ1-3	TRBV11-3	CASSPVAGGGNTIYF	TGTGCCAGCAGCCCAGTGGCAGGGGGTGGAAACACCATATATTTT
NA	NA	TRBJ1-2	TRBV7-3	CASSLGTGSGYTF	TGTGCCAGCAGCTTAGGGACGGGGTCTGGCTACACCTTC